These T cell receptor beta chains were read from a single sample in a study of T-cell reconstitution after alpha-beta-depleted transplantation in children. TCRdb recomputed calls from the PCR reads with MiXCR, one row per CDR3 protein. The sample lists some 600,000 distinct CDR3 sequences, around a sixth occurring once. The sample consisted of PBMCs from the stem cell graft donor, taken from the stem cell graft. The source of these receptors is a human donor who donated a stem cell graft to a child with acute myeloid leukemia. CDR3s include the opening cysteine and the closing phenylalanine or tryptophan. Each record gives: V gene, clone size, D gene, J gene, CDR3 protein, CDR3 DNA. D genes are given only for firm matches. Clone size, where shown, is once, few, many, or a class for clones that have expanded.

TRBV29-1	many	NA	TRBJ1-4	CSVEGEYGEKLFF	TGCAGCGTTGAAGGGGAGTACGGTGAAAAACTGTTTTTT
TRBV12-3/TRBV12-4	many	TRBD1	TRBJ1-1	CASSFGTEGTEAFF	TGTGCCAGCAGTTTCGGGACAGAGGGGACTGAAGCTTTCTTT
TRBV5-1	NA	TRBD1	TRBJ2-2	CASSLLGQEAGELFF	TGCGCCAGCAGCTTGTTGGGACAGGAGGCCGGGGAGCTGTTTTTT
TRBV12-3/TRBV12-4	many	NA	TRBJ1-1	CASSFSPGPGVFF	TGTGCCAGCAGTTTTTCTCCGGGACCAGGGGTTTTCTTT
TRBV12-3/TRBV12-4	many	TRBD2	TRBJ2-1	CASSRRGAGDNEQFF	TGTGCCAGCAGTCGTCGAGGGGCGGGGGACAATGAGCAGTTCTTC
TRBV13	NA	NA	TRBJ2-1	CASSPRYDEQFF	TGTGCCAGCAGCCCCCGATATGATGAGCAGTTCTTC
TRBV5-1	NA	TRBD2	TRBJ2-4	CASSPAGGAVKNIQYF	TGCGCCAGCAGCCCAGCGGGGGGTGCGGTCAAAAACATTCAGTACTTC
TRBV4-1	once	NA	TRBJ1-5	CASSQVSHGDQPQHF	TGCGCCAGCAGCCAAGTAAGCCACGGGGATCAGCCCCAGCATTTT
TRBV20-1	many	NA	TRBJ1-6	CSVSGGRNSPLHF	TGCAGTGTCTCGGGGGGTCGGAATTCACCCCTCCACTTT
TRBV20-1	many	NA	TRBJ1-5	CSALGAGRYSNQPQHF	TGCAGTGCCCTTGGGGCAGGGCGTTATAGCAATCAGCCCCAGCATTTT
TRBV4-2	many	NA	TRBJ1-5	CASSQGAEPAGQPQHF	TGTGCCAGCAGCCAAGGCGCCGAGCCGGCAGGCCAGCCCCAGCATTTT
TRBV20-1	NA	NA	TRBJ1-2	CSARQLYGYTF	TGCAGTGCTAGACAGCTATATGGCTACACCTTC
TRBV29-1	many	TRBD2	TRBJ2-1	CSVGRGTGTSPYNEQFF	TGCAGCGTTGGACGGGGCACCGGGACTAGCCCCTACAATGAGCAGTTCTTC
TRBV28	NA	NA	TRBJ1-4	CASREGVRANEKLFF	TGTGCCAGCAGAGAGGGGGTTCGGGCTAATGAAAAACTGTTTTTT
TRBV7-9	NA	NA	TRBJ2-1	CASSFTPGDEQFF	TGTGCCAGCAGCTTTACGCCAGGGGATGAGCAGTTCTTC
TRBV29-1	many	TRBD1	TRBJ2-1	CSVEDLPGQLNEQFF	TGCAGCGTTGAAGATCTCCCGGGACAGTTAAATGAGCAGTTCTTC
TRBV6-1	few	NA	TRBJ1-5	CASSERGIVRSNQPQHF	TGTGCCAGCAGTGAAAGGGGAATCGTGAGGAGCAATCAGCCCCAGCATTTT
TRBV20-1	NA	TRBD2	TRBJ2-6	CSAMRGADSGANVLTF	TGCAGTGCCATGCGGGGGGCCGACTCTGGGGCCAACGTCCTGACTTTC
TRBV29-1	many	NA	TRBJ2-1	CSVEGRSNSYNEQFF	TGCAGCGTTGAAGGGAGGAGTAATTCCTACAATGAGCAGTTCTTC
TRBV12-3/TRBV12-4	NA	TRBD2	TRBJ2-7	CASSRERGVLSYEQYF	TGTGCCAGCAGTCGAGAGCGGGGGGTGCTCTCCTACGAGCAGTACTTC
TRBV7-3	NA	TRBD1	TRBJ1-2	CASSQKTGVNYGYTF	TGTGCCAGCAGCCAGAAAACAGGGGTCAACTATGGCTACACCTTC
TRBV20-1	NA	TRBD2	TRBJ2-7	CSAISGGPYEQYF	TGCAGTGCTATAAGCGGGGGGCCCTACGAGCAGTACTTC
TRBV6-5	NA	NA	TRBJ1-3	CASSSSLMSSGNTIYF	TGTGCCAGCAGTTCTTCCTTAATGAGCTCTGGAAACACCATATATTTT
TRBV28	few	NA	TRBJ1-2	CASSTPAQGRYDGYTF	TGTGCCAGCAGTACCCCTGCCCAGGGGAGGTACGATGGCTACACCTTC
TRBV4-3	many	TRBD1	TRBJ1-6	CASSQGIGTANSPLHF	TGCGCCAGCAGCCAAGGTATCGGGACAGCAAATTCACCCCTCCACTTT
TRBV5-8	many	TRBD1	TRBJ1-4	CASSSNTGQLNEKLFF	TGTGCCAGCAGCTCGAATACGGGACAGCTTAATGAAAAACTGTTTTTT
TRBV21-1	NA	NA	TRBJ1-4	CASSKVGTDRNEKLFF	TGTGCCAGCAGCAAAGTAGGGACAGACCGCAATGAAAAACTGTTTTTT
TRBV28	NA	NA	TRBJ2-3	CAGRGLAADTQYF	TGTGCCGGCAGGGGGCTAGCGGCAGATACGCAGTATTTT